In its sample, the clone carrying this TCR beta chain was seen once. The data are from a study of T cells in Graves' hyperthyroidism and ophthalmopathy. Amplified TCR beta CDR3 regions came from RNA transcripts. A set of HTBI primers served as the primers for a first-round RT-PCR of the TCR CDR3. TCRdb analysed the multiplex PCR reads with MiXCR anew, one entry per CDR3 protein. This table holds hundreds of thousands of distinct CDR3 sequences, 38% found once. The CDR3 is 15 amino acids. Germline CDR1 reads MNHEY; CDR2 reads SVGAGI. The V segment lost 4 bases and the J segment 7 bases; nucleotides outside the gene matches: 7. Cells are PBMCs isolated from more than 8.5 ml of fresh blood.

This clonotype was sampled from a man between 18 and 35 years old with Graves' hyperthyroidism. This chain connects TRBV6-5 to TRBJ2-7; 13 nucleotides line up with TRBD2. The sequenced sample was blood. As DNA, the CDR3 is TGTGCCAGCAGTTCCTTTGGACTAGCGGGAGAAGAGCAGTACTTC. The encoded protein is CASSSFGLAGEEQYF.